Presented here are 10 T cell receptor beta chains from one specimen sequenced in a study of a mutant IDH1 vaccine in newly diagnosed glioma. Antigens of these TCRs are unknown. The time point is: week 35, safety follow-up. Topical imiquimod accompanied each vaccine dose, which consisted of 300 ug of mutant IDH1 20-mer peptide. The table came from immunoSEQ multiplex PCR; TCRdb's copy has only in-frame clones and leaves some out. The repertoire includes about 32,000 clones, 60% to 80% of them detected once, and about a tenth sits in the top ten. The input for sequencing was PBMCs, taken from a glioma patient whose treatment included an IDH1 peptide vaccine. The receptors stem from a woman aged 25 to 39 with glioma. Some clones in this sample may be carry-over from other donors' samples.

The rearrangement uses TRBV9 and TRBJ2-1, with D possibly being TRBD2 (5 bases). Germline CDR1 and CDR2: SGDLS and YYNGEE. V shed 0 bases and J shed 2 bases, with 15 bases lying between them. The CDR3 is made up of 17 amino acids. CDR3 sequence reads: CASSVAPIAQTYNEQFF. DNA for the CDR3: TGTGCCAGCAGCGTAGCACCAATAGCGCAAACCTACAATGAGCAGTTCTTC.

CDR3 residues: CASSHPGLYEQYF. CDR3 DNA: TGCGCCAGCAGCCACCCGGGACTCTACGAGCAGTACTTC. The chain combines TRBV4-1 with TRBJ2-7; maybe TRBD2 (6 bases). CDR3 length: 13 residues. The ends were cut back, 3 bases at V and 3 bases at J, with 9 bases in the middle. CDR1 MGHRA and CDR2 YSYEKL come from the germline V gene.

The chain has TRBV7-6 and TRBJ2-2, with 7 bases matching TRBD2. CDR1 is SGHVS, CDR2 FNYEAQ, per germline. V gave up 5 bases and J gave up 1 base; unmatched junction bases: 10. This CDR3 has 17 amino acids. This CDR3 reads CASSLLAGGLNTGELFF. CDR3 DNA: TGTGCCAGCAGCCTGTTAGCGGGTGGGCTGAACACCGGGGAGCTGTTTTTT.

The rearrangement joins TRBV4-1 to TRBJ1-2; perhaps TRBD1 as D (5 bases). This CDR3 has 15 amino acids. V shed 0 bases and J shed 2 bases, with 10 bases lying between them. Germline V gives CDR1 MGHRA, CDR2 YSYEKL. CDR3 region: CASSQERGKNYGYTF. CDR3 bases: TGCGCCAGCAGCCAAGAACGGGGGAAGAACTATGGCTACACCTTC.

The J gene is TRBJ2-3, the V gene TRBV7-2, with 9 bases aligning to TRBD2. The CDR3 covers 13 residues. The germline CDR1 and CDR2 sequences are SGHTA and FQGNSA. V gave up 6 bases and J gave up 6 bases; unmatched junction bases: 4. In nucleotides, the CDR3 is TGTGCCAGCAGTATAGCGGGAGCGGATACGCAGTATTTT. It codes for CASSIAGADTQYF.

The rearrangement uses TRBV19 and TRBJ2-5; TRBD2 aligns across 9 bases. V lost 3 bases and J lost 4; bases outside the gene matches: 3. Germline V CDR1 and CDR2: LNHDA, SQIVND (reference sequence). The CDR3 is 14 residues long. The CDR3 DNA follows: TGTGCCAGTAGTATTAGCGGGAGCCCAGAGACCCAGTACTTC. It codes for CASSISGSPETQYF.

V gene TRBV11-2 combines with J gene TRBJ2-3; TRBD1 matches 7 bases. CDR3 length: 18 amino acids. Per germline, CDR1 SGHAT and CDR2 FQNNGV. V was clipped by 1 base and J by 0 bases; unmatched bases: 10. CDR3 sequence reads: CASSLARQGHSSTDTQYF. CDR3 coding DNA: TGTGCCAGCAGCTTAGCCCGACAGGGCCATTCTAGCACAGATACGCAGTATTTT. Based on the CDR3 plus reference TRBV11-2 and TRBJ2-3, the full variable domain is EAGVAQSPRYKIIEKRQSVAFWCNPISGHATLYWYQQILGQGPKLLIQFQNNGVVDDSQLPKDRFSAERLKGVDSTLKIQPAKLEDSAVYLCASSLARQGHSSTDTQYFGPGTRLTVL.

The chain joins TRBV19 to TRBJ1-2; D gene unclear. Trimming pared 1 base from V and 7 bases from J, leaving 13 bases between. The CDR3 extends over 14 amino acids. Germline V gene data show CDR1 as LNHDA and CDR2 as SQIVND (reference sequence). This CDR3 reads CASSIVGPVFGYTF. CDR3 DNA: TGTGCCAGTAGTATAGTCGGACCAGTGTTTGGCTACACCTTC.

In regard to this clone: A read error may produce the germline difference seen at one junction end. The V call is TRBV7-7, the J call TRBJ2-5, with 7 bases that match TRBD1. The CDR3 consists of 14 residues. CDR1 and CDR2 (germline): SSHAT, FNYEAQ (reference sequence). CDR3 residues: CASSDSTGHETQYF. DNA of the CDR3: TGTGCTAGCAGCGACTCGACAGGGCACGAGACCCAGTACTTC.

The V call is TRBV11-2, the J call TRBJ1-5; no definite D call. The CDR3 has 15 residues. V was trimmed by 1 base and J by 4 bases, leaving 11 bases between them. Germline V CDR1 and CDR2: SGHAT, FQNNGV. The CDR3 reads CASSLGGGVNQPQHF. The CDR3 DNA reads TGTGCCAGCAGCTTAGGAGGAGGAGTGAATCAGCCCCAGCATTTT.